This TCR beta chain was obtained from a study of OX40 agonist ivuxolimab in advanced cancers. Study information: Earlier treatment with anti-PD-1, anti-PD-L1 or anti-CTLA-4 was permitted, and around 43% had received some.

On this clone itself: Its specificity is not known.

Patients had blood sampled at baseline and again on cycle 4 day 1 and cycle 7 day 1. Unmatched junction bases numbered 5, after V lost 0 bases and J lost 1 base. The CDR3 sequence is 18 residues long. CDR1 and CDR2 from the germline V gene are LGHNA and YNFKEQ. Study-wide results and limits: The mean number of expanded clones was higher in CD8+ T cells than in CD4+. Near-lowest levels of clonal expansion characterized partial responders at 0.1-3.0 mg/kg.

Some clones are missing from TCRdb's copy, which holds only in-frame ones; the method was immunoSEQ multiplex PCR. The table shows some 17,000 clones, with roughly 80% occurring only once. This receptor was identified in an adult with an advanced solid tumor such as melanoma, head and neck, liver or kidney cancer. Specimen: CD4+ or CD8+ T cells sorted from blood, collected in a trial of the OX40 agonist ivuxolimab. This chain links TRBV4-2 with TRBJ2-2; 10 bases align to TRBD2. CDR3 nucleotide sequence: TGTGCCAGCAGCCAAGATCTAGCGGGGGTTGGGAACACCGGGGAGCTGTTTTTT. Its protein product is CASSQDLAGVGNTGELFF.